This T cell receptor (beta chain) derives from a study of graft-versus-host responses after intestinal transplantation. Germline V gene lookup returns CDR1 LNHDA and CDR2 SQIVND (reference sequence). J lost 9 bases, V lost 8 bases, and 12 bases had no gene match. The length of the CDR3 is 15 residues. The repertoire was sequenced with immunoSEQ multiplex PCR; TCRdb's copy has only in-frame clones and lacks some. The table shows about 13,000 clones, with 38% occurring only once. Responders (about 200,000, CFSE-labeled) were co-plated with about 200,000 irradiated, violet-dye-labeled stimulators. The sequence was collected from a human patient who received an intestinal transplant. The chain carries TRBV19 and TRBJ2-1; 11 nucleotides align to TRBD1. This specimen was alloreactive CD4+ T cells from a mixed lymphocyte reaction culture, taken before intestinal transplant. Subset described: CFSE-low proliferating T cells sorted from approximately 6-day pre-transplant mixed lymphocyte reaction (GvH or HvG direction). CDR3 region: CASGGWGQGGGEQFF. The CDR3 bases are TGTGCCAGTGGAGGGTGGGGACAGGGGGGAGGTGAGCAGTTCTTC.